The T cell receptor (beta chain) under discussion was sequenced for a study of ipilimumab plus nivolumab after autologous stem cell transplantation. Repertoires were generated with immunoSEQ multiplex PCR, while TCRdb's copy carries only in-frame clones and drops some. The table includes tens of thousands of clones, 92% detected once. The CDR3 consists of 14 residues. Deletions cut 1 base from V and 2 bases from J, with 8 bases between. Germline V lookup: CDR1 LNHDA, CDR2 SQIVND (reference sequence). The TCR sequence derives from a male donor with multiple myeloma. The source material was PBMCs, sampled in a trial of ipilimumab plus nivolumab as post-transplant consolidation. The chain couples TRBV19 to TRBJ1-1, with D hard to call. Written as DNA, the CDR3 is TGTGCCAGTAGTATAGGTGAGTTAAACACTGAAGCTTTCTTT. Translating gives CASSIGELNTEAFF.